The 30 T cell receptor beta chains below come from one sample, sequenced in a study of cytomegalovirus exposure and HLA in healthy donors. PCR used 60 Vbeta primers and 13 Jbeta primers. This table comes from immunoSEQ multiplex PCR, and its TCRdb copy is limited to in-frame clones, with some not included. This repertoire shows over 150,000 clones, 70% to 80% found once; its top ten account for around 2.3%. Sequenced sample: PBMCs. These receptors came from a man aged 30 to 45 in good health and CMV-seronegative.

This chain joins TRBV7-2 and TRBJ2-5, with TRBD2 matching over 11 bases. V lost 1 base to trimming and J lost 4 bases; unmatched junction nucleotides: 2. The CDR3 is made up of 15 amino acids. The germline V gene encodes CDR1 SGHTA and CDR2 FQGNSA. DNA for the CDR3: TGTGCCAGCAGCTTAGTAGCGGGGGGGGGAGAGACCCAGTACTTC. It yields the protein CASSLVAGGGETQYF.

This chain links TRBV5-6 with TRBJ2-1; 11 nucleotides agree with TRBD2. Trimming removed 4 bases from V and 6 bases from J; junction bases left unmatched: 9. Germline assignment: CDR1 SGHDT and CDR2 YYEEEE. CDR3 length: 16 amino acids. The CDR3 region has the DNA TGTGCCAGCAGCCCTTGGGGTAGCGGGGGGGCCAATGAGCAGTTCTTC. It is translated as CASSPWGSGGANEQFF. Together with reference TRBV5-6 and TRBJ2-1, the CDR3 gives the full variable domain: DAGVTQSPTHLIKTRGQQVTLRCSPKSGHDTVSWYQQALGQGPQFIFQYYEEEERQRGNFPDRFSGHQFPNYSSELNVNALLLGDSALYLCASSPWGSGGANEQFFGPGTRLTVL.

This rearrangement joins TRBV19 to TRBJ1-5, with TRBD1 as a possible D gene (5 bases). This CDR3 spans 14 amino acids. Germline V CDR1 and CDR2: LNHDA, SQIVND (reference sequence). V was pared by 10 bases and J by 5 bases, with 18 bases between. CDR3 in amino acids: CATQDLAGYQPQHF. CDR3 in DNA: TGTGCCACGCAGGATTTGGCAGGGTATCAGCCCCAGCATTTT.

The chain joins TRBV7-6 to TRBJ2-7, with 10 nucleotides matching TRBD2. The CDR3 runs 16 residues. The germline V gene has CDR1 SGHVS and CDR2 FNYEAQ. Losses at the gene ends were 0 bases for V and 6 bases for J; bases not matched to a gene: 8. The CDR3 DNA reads TGTGCCAGCAGCTTAGCAAACTCTAGCGGGGGACGCGAGCAGTACTTC. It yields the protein CASSLANSSGGREQYF. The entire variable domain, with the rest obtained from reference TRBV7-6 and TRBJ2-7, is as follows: GAGVSQSPRYKVTKRGQDVALRCDPISGHVSLYWYRQALGQGPEFLTYFNYEAQQDKSGLPNDRFSAERPEGSISTLTIQRTEQRDSAMYRCASSLANSSGGREQYFGPGTRLTVT.

The chain's CDR3 is CASSQGLAGAYEQYF. CDR3 coding DNA: TGCGCCAGCAGCCAAGGACTAGCGGGGGCCTACGAGCAGTACTTC. V and J are TRBV4-1 and TRBJ2-5; TRBD2 aligns across 12 bases. The J call may be faulty, since TRBJ2-7 better matches the DNA end. The CDR3 spans 15 residues. The germline CDR1 and CDR2 sequences are MGHRA and YSYEKL.

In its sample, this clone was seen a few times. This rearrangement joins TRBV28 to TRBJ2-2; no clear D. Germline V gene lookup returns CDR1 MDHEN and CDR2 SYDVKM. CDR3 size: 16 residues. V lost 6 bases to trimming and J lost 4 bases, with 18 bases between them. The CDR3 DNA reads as TGTGCCAGCAGCCGAGACCCCGGGTCCTTCACCGGGGAGCTGTTTTTT. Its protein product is CASSRDPGSFTGELFF. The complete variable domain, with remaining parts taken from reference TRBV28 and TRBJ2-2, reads DVKVTQSSRYLVKRTGEKVFLECVQDMDHENMFWYRQDPGLGLRLIYFSYDVKMKEKGDIPEGYSVSREKKERFSLILESASTNQTSMYLCASSRDPGSFTGELFFGEGSRLTVL.

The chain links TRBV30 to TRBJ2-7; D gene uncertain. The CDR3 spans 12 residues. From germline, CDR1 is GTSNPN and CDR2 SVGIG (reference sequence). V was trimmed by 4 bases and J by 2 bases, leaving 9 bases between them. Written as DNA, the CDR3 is TGTGCCTGGACCTCCAGCGCCTACGAGCAGTACTTC. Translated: CAWTSSAYEQYF.

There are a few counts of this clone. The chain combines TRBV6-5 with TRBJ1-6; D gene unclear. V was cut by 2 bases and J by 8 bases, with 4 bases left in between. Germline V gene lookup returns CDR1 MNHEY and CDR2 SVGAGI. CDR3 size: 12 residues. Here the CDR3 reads CASSYADSPLHF. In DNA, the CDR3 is TGTGCCAGCAGTTACGCGGATTCACCCCTCCACTTT.

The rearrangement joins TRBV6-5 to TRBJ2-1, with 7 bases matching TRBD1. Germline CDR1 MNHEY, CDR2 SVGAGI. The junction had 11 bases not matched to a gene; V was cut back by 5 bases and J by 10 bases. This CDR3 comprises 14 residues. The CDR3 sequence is CASSPRGGPVEQFF. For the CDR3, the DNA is TGTGCCAGCAGTCCCCGAGGGGGCCCCGTGGAGCAGTTCTTC.

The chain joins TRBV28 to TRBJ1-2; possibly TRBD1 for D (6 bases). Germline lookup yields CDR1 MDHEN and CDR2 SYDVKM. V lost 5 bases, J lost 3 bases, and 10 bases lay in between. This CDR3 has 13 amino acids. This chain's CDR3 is CASSRTDYYGYTF. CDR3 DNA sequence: TGTGCCAGCAGTCGGACAGATTACTATGGCTACACCTTC.

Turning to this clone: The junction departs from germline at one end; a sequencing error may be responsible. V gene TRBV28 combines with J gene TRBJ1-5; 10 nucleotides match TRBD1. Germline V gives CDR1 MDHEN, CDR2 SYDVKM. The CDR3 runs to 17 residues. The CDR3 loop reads CASSPRDRGLGNQPQNF. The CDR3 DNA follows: TGTGCCAGCAGTCCCAGGGACAGGGGATTGGGAAATCAGCCCCAGAATTTT.

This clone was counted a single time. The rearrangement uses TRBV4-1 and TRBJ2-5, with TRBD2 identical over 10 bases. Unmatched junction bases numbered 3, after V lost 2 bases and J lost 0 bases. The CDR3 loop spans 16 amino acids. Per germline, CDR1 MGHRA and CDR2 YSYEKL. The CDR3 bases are TGCGCCAGCAGCCAATTCCTAGCGGGGGACCAAGAGACCCAGTACTTC. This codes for CASSQFLAGDQETQYF.

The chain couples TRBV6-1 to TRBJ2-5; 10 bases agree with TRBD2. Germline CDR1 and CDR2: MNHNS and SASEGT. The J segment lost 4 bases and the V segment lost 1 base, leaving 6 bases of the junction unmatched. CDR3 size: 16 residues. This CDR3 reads CASSEVAAGGGETQYF. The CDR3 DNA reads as TGTGCCAGCAGTGAAGTGGCAGCGGGGGGGGGAGAGACCCAGTACTTC.

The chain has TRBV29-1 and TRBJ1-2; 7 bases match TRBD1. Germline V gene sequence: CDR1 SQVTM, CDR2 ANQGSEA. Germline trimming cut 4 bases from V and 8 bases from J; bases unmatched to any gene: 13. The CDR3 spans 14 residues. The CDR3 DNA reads TGCAGCGTTGGACCGGAAACAGGGGATAAGGGCTACACCTTC. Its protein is CSVGPETGDKGYTF.

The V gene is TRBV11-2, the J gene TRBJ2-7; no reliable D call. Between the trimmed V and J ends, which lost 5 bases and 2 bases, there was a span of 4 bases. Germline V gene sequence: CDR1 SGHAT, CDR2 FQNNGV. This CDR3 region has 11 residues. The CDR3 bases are TGTGCCAGCAGCCCCGCCTACGAGCAGTACTTC. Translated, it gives CASSPAYEQYF.

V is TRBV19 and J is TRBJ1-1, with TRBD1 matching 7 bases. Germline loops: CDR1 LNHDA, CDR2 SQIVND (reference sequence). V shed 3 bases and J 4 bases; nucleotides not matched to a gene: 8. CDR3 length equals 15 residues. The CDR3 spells CASSIGDRVATEAFF. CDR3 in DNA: TGTGCCAGTAGTATTGGTGACAGGGTGGCCACTGAAGCTTTCTTT.

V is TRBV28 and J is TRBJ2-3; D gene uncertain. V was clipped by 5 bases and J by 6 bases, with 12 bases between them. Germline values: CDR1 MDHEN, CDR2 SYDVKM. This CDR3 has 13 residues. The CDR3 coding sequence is TGTGCCAGCAGTAATCCCGTTGCGGATACGCAGTATTTT. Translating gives CASSNPVADTQYF.

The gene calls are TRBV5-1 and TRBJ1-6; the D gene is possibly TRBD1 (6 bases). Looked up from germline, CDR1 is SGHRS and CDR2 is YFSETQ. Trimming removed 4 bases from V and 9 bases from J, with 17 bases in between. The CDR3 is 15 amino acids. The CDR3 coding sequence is TGCGCCAGCAGCAGGGACATTAGTGCGTCTTCACCCCTCCACTTT. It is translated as CASSRDISASSPLHF.

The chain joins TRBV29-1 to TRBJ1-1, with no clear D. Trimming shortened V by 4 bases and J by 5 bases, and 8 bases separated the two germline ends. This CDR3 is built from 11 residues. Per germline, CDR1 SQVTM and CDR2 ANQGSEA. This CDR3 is CSVGPQTEAFF. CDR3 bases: TGCAGCGTTGGGCCCCAGACTGAAGCTTTCTTT.

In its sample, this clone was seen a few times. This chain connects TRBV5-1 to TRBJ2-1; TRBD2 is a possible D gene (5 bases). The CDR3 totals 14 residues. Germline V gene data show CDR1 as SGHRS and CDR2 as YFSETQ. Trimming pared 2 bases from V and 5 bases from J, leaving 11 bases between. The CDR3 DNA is TGCGCCAGCAGCTTTCCGGGGAAACACAATGAGCAGTTCTTC. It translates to CASSFPGKHNEQFF.

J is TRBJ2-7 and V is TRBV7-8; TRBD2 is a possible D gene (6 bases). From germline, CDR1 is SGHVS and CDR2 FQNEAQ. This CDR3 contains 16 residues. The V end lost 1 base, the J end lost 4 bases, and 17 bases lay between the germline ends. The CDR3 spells CASSLVEMQGLYEQYF. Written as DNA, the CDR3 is TGTGCCAGCAGCTTAGTCGAAATGCAGGGACTTTACGAGCAGTACTTC. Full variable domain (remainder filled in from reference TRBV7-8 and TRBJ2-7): GAGVSQSPRYKVAKRGQDVALRCDPISGHVSLFWYQQALGQGPEFLTYFQNEAQLDKSGLPSDRFFAERPEGSVSTLKIQRTQQEDSAVYLCASSLVEMQGLYEQYFGPGTRLTVT.

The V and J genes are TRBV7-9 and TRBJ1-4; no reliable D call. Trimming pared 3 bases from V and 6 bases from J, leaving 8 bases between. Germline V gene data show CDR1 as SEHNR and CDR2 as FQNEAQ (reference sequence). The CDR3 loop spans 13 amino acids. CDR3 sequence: CASSFTADEKLFF. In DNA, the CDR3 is TGTGCCAGCAGCTTCACAGCGGATGAAAAACTGTTTTTT.

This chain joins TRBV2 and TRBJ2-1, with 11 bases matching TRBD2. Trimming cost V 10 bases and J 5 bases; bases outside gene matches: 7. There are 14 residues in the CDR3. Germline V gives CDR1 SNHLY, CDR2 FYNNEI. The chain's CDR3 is CATAGTSGNNEQFF. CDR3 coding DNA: TGTGCCACCGCAGGGACTAGCGGTAACAATGAGCAGTTCTTC.

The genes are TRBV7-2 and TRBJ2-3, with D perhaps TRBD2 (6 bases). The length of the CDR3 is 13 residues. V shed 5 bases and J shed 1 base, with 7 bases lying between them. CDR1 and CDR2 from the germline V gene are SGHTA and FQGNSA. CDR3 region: CASSQRGTDTQYF. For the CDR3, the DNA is TGTGCCAGCAGCCAGCGGGGCACAGATACGCAGTATTTT.

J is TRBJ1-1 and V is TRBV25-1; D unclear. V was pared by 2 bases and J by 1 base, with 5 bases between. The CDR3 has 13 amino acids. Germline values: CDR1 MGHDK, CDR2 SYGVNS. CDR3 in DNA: TGTGCCAGCAGTGAAAGTAGGAACACTGAAGCTTTCTTT. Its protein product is CASSESRNTEAFF. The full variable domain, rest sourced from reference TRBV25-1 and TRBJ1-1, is EADIYQTPRYLVIGTGKKITLECSQTMGHDKMYWYQQDPGMELHLIHYSYGVNSTEKGDLSSESTVSRIRTEHFPLTLESARPSHTSQYLCASSESRNTEAFFGQGTRLTVV.

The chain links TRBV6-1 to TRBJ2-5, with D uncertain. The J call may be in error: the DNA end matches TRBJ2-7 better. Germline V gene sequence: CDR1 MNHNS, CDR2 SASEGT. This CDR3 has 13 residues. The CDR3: CASSPFPLYEQYF. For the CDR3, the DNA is TGTGCCAGCTCCCCTTTCCCCCTCTACGAGCAGTACTTC.

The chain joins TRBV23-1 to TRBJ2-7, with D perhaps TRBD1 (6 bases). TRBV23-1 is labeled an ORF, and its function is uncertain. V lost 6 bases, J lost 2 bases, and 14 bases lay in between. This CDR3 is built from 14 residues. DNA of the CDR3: TGCGCCAGCAGAACCGGGACATACGCCTACGAGCAGTACTTC. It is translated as CASRTGTYAYEQYF.

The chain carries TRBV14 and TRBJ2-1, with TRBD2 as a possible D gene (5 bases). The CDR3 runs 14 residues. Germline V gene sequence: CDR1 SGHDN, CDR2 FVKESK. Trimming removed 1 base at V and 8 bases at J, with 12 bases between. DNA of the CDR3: TGTGCCAGCAGCCAAGCTTTCGGGGTCTATGAGCAGTTCTTC. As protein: CASSQAFGVYEQFF.

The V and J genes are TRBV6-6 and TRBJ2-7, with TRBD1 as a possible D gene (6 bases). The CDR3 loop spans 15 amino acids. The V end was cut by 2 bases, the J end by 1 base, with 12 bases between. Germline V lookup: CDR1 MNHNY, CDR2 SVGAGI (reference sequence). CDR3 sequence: CASSYGTSESYEQYF. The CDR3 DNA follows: TGTGCCAGCAGTTACGGGACATCCGAATCCTACGAGCAGTACTTC.

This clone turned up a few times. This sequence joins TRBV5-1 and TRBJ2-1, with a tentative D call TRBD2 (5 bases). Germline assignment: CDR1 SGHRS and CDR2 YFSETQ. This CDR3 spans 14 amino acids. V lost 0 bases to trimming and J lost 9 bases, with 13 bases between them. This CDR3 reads CASSLVLAQGEQFF. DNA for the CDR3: TGCGCCAGCAGCTTGGTCCTAGCCCAAGGTGAGCAGTTCTTC.